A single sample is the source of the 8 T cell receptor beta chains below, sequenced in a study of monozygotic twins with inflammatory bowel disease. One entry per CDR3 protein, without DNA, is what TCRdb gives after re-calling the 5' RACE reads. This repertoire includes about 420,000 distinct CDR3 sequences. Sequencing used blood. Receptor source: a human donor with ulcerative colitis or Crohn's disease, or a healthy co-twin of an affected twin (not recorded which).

This CDR3 reads CASSSGQLAGNTGELFF. This rearrangement joins TRBV27 to TRBJ2-2; TCRdb's D call, TRBD2, is unchecked because there is no DNA. Germline V gene lookup returns CDR1 MNHEY and CDR2 SMNVEV (reference sequence). The CDR3 runs to 17 residues.

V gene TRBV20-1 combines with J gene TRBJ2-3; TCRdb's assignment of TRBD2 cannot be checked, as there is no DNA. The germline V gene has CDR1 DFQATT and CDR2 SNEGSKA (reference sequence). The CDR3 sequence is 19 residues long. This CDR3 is CSARTPPGLAGEHTDTQYF.

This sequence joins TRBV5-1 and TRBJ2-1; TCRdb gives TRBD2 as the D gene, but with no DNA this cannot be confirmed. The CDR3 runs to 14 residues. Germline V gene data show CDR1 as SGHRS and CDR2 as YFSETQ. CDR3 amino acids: CASALAGGGNEQFF.

CDR3 amino acids: CAGTTPNQPQHF. The chain recombines TRBV27 with TRBJ1-5; absent DNA, TCRdb's TRBD1 call cannot be checked. CDR3 length: 12 residues. Germline V lookup: CDR1 MNHEY, CDR2 SMNVEV (reference sequence).

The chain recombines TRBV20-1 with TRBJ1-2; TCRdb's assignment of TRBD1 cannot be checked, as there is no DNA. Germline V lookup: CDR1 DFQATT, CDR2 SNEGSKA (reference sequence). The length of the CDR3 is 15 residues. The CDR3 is CSVWKWTGFDYGYTF.

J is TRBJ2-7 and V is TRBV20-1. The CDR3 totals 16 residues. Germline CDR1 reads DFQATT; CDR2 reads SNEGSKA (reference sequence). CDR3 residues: CSAQALTQVVYYEQYF.

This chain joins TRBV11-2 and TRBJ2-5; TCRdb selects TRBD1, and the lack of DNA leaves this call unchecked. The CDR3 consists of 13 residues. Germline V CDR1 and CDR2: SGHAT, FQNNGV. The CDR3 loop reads CASSPRGVETQYF. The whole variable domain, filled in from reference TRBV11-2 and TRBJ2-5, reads EAGVAQSPRYKIIEKRQSVAFWCNPISGHATLYWYQQILGQGPKLLIQFQNNGVVDDSQLPKDRFSAERLKGVDSTLKIQPAKLEDSAVYLCASSPRGVETQYFGPGTRLLVL.

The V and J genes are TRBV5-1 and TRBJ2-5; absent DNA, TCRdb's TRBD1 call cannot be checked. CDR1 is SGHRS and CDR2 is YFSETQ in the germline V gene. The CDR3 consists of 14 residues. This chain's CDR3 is CASSLTGFQETQYF. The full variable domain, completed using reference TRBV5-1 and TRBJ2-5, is KAGVTQTPRYLIKTRGQQVTLSCSPISGHRSVSWYQQTPGQGLQFLFEYFSETQRNKGNFPGRFSGRQFSNSRSEMNVSTLELGDSALYLCASSLTGFQETQYFGPGTRLLVL.